This T cell receptor (beta chain) was sequenced for a study of T cells after yellow fever vaccination (dated by TCRdb to between 2018 and 2020). Looking at the study overall: The SMART-Seq v4 Ultra Low Input RNA kit was used to prepare libraries from fractions with low cell numbers. To follow T-cell clones before and after primary and booster YFV17D yellow fever vaccination, bulk TCR alpha and beta repertoires were sequenced over time. The cohort comprised two healthy male donors, one aged 18 to 30 and one aged 30 to 40 years. Blood was collected at multiple timepoints before and after primary and secondary immunization, and bulk PBMC replicates and cell subsets were isolated. The research as a whole found: Computational filtering was needed because FACS-sorted repertoires could contain abundant contaminating clonotypes from the bulk population. A small share of clonotypes occurred in both CD4 and CD8 compartments, likely arising from convergent recombination. Most clones expanded after primary vaccination (approximately 96% of CD4 and about 85% of CD8) were re-detected after the booster, suggesting that broad memory maintenance occurred. The secondary T-cell response was found to be weaker but faster than the primary response, with a peak reached on day 5 rather than on day 15. Because only two donors were included in the study, the extent to which the findings can be generalized is limited.

This clonotype turned up a few times. It has no known antigen specificity. No base-level quality is on record; no much larger clone is a single base apart. In the germline V gene, CDR1 corresponds to KGHDR and CDR2 to SFDVKD. V loses 4 bases at its end and J loses 6 bases; junction bases beyond the gene matches: 8. From the cysteine through the phenylalanine, the CDR3 covers 15 amino acids. The read is trimmed to its CDR3 DNA, 45 bases read in frame from base 1. The sample's treatment or condition, from its label and the paper: live attenuated yellow fever vaccine strain. A standard Ficoll-Paque protocol was used to isolate PBMCs from peripheral blood. Dynabeads CD4 and CD8 positive selection kits were used to isolate CD4 and CD8 T-cell fractions. RNA was extracted with TriZol from bulk PBMCs, CD4 and CD8 fractions, and dextramer-positive and dextramer-negative fractions. Instrument used: Illumina NovaSeq 6000. Synthesis of TCR cDNA relied on 5'RACE template switching, a step that introduced a universal primer site along with unique molecular identifiers. cDNA synthesis was primed from both the TCR alpha and TCR beta constant segments. Library amplification used two PCR steps, and the second PCR step added sample barcodes and sequencing adapters. Libraries were sequenced on Illumina HiSeq 2500 (2x100 bp) or NovaSeq (2x150 bp). Turning to the authors' computational methods: Demultiplexing of reads and collapsing into UMI consensus sequences were performed with MIGEC, and V(D)J alignment was carried out with MiXCR. Vaccine-responding clonotypes were identified with edgeR using replicate PBMC samples, with FDR below 0.01 and a log2 fold change above 5 up to day 15 being required. Bulk clonotypes were assigned CD4 or CD8 identity according to which sequenced CD4 or CD8 repertoire held them at higher abundance. TCRdb itself trimmed the public reads at Q25 with fastp, ran MiXCR and retained productive beta chains. One record per CDR3 amino acid sequence lists the most common genes and DNA. The V and J calls here are based on TCRdb, not the publication. For this sample the table gives some 260,000 distinct CDR3 sequences, of which around 5.3% were detected only once. The top ten clonotypes cover roughly 3.3% of the sample.

The sequencing here drew on CD4+ T cells sorted from PBMCs, taken on the day of the yellow fever booster vaccination. The TCR was taken from a man aged 18 to 29 who received the YFV17D yellow fever vaccine. The rearrangement combines TRBV24-1 with TRBJ1-2; 9 of the junction bases match TRBD1. CDR3 protein: CATSETGTGIDGYTF. The DNA sequence is given as TGTGCCACCAGTGAGACCGGGACAGGGATAGATGGCTACACCTTC.